This T cell receptor (beta chain) was observed in a study of CD8 T cells in ankylosing spondylitis. Overall study findings and caveats: Reactive arthritis synovial fluid and blood previously showed some of these motif variants. Relatively rare in peripheral blood, disease-linked clones were also CD8+. Disease-linked clones were reportedly significantly enriched in matched ankylosing spondylitis synovial fluid. For ankylosing spondylitis blood, a TCR beta motif of roughly 8 highly homologous variants appeared characteristic.

Turning to this clonotype: Its matching antigen is unknown.

The V gene's germline CDR1 is SQVTM and CDR2 ANQGSEA. The junction had 10 bases not matched to a gene; V was cut back by 4 bases and J by 4 bases. This CDR3 spans 15 amino acids. Using its own MiXCR run on the 5' RACE reads, TCRdb lists one record per CDR3 protein. The sample lists a few hundred thousand distinct CDR3 sequences; about 10% were seen once. The receptor's source is a male donor with ankylosing spondylitis or in good health (not recorded which). The V call is TRBV29-1, the J call TRBJ2-1; 7 bases are a match to TRBD2. Sequences were obtained from blood, either unsorted or a sorted T cell fraction (not recorded which). CDR3 sequence (DNA): TGCAGCGTTGCTCCGGGAAGGCGGGGGTACAATGAGCAGTTCTTC. Its translation is CSVAPGRRGYNEQFF.